This note documents a single TCR beta chain sequence. Its cognate antigen is unknown. This CDR3 has 17 amino acids. Data came from immunoSEQ multiplex PCR; TCRdb stores just in-frame clones and leaves some out. The sample lists roughly 10,000 clones; 65% to 80% were seen once. This specimen belongs to a study of circulating tumor DNA in untreated peripheral T-cell lymphoma. General study findings and limits: In 76% of patients, tumor-specific clonotypes were identified.

This tumor tissue came from a pretreatment baseline collection. The rearrangement links TRBV1 to TRBJ1-1. TRBV1 is a pseudogene segment. The TCR originated in a human donor with peripheral T-cell lymphoma. The sequenced sample was tumor tissue. CDR3 protein: CASSQDPRSFPNTEAFF. The CDR3 DNA reads TGCGCCAGCAGCCAAGATCCTCGGTCATTTCCAAACACTGAAGCTTTCTTT.